This T cell receptor (beta chain) was retrieved from a study of memory CD4+ T cells and cytomegalovirus serostatus. As for the study in general: Donors were healthy Belgian adults, several CMV seropositive and approximately 23 seronegative.

The germline gives CDR1 SGHVS, CDR2 FQNEAQ. The CDR3 has 13 amino acids. V was pared by 3 bases and J by 7 bases, with 10 bases between. Methods used by the authors: After removing out-of-frame reads, 2 million to 2.5 million distinct TCRbeta sequences remained. This table comes from immunoSEQ multiplex PCR, and its TCRdb copy is limited to in-frame clones, with some not included. V, J and clone size derive from that table, while D and trimming were established from the DNA sequence. This repertoire shows about 40,000 clones, more than 75% found once; its top ten account for approximately 0.79%. The sort gate was single viable CD3+CD4+CD8-CD45RO+ cells for memory CD4+ T cells. After thawing, CD4+ T cells were positively selected.

This chain connects TRBV7-8 to TRBJ1-5; D unclear. Source material: memory CD4+ T cells from blood. The source of this sequence is an adult in good health and CMV-seronegative. DNA for the CDR3: TGTGCCAGCAGCTTTTCAAATGACCAGCCCCAGCATTTT. Its translation is CASSFSNDQPQHF.